A selection of T cell receptor beta chains follows, all from one sample in a study of identical twins. From the 5' RACE reads, TCRdb called clonotypes with MiXCR, one entry per CDR3 protein. The table records around 370,000 distinct CDR3 sequences, about 10% of them present only once. Sequenced material: naive T cells sorted from blood. The receptor set was obtained from a woman in her forties or fifties in good health. Each CDR3 is given with its conserved first and last residue. The order of the fields is D gene, J gene, clone size, V gene, CDR3 DNA, CDR3 protein. D genes are given only for firm matches. Size tells how often a clone was seen (once, few, many) or the class of an expanded clone, and some rows leave it out.

D gene: -; J gene: TRBJ2-2; clone size: few; V gene: TRBV19; CDR3 DNA: TGTGCCAGTAGTGCAATTCTAACCGGGGAGCTGTTTTTT; CDR3 protein: CASSAILTGELFF
D gene: -; J gene: TRBJ2-3; clone size: few; V gene: TRBV20-1; CDR3 DNA: TGCAGTGCTACATCGGGACCACCCACAGATACGCAGTATTTT; CDR3 protein: CSATSGPPTDTQYF
D gene: -; J gene: TRBJ2-1; clone size: few; V gene: TRBV6-5; CDR3 DNA: TGTGCCAGCAGTTACTCGACTCTGGGTAATGAGCAGTTCTTC; CDR3 protein: CASSYSTLGNEQFF
D gene: -; J gene: TRBJ2-3; clone size: many; V gene: TRBV7-9; CDR3 DNA: TGTGCCAGCGGCCCCGATACGCAGTATTTT; CDR3 protein: CASGPDTQYF
D gene: -; J gene: TRBJ2-5; clone size: -; V gene: TRBV6-1; CDR3 DNA: TGTGCCAGCAGTGAGAGGGGGCAAGAGACCCAGTACTTC; CDR3 protein: CASSERGQETQYF
D gene: -; J gene: TRBJ1-1; clone size: -; V gene: TRBV29-1; CDR3 DNA: TGCAGCGCTATAGCTGGTGGCAGGAACACTGAAGCTTTCTTT; CDR3 protein: CSAIAGGRNTEAFF
D gene: TRBD2; J gene: TRBJ2-7; clone size: many; V gene: TRBV10-3; CDR3 DNA: TGTGCCATCAGTGAGTCGTGGCTAGCGGGAGACGAGCAGTACTTC; CDR3 protein: CAISESWLAGDEQYF
D gene: TRBD2; J gene: TRBJ2-7; clone size: -; V gene: TRBV28; CDR3 DNA: TGTGCCACCTTGAGCGGGAGGGCCTCTGAGCAGTACTTC; CDR3 protein: CATLSGRASEQYF
D gene: TRBD1; J gene: TRBJ2-1; clone size: -; V gene: TRBV4-1; CDR3 DNA: TGCGCCAGCAGCGCGGGACAGGGCCTCTACAATGAGCAGTTCTTC; CDR3 protein: CASSAGQGLYNEQFF
D gene: -; J gene: TRBJ2-3; clone size: many; V gene: TRBV7-6; CDR3 DNA: TGTGCCAGCAGCTTAGGGTTCAGCGATTACGCAGATACGCAGTATTTT; CDR3 protein: CASSLGFSDYADTQYF
D gene: -; J gene: TRBJ2-1; clone size: -; V gene: TRBV6-5; CDR3 DNA: TGTGCCAGCAGTTACTCAAACTCAGGGGATGAGCAGTTCTTC; CDR3 protein: CASSYSNSGDEQFF
D gene: TRBD2; J gene: TRBJ2-1; clone size: -; V gene: TRBV5-1; CDR3 DNA: TGCGCCAGCAGCTTGGGTGGTAGCGGGTACAATGAGCAGTTCTTC; CDR3 protein: CASSLGGSGYNEQFF
D gene: -; J gene: TRBJ2-1; clone size: few; V gene: TRBV7-2; CDR3 DNA: TGTGCCAGCAGCTTAGCTAGTTGGCGTGAGCAGTTCTTC; CDR3 protein: CASSLASWREQFF
D gene: -; J gene: TRBJ1-5; clone size: -; V gene: TRBV20-1; CDR3 DNA: TGCAGTGCTAGAGATGCAGCCAGGGCCCACAATCAGCCCCAGCATTTT; CDR3 protein: CSARDAARAHNQPQHF
D gene: TRBD1; J gene: TRBJ2-4; clone size: -; V gene: TRBV11-3; CDR3 DNA: TGTGCCAGCACCGACCTCGGGACAGGGATAGGGGGAAACATTCAGTACTTC; CDR3 protein: CASTDLGTGIGGNIQYF
D gene: TRBD1; J gene: TRBJ2-3; clone size: few; V gene: TRBV5-1; CDR3 DNA: TGCGCCAGCAGCTTGGATCGGACAGGGGGTTTTAATACGCAGTATTTT; CDR3 protein: CASSLDRTGGFNTQYF
D gene: -; J gene: TRBJ2-1; clone size: -; V gene: TRBV20-1; CDR3 DNA: TGCAGTGCTAGAGATCTACCCCGGGACTTAAGCTCCTACAATGAGCAGTTCTTC; CDR3 protein: CSARDLPRDLSSYNEQFF
D gene: -; J gene: TRBJ2-7; clone size: -; V gene: TRBV20-1; CDR3 DNA: TGCAGTGCTAATAGCGGAAAAACCTACGAGCAGTACTTC; CDR3 protein: CSANSGKTYEQYF
D gene: -; J gene: TRBJ2-5; clone size: -; V gene: TRBV2; CDR3 DNA: TGTGCCAGCAGTGAGGCTAAAGATATCGGTGCCCAGTACTTC; CDR3 protein: CASSEAKDIGAQYF
D gene: -; J gene: TRBJ2-7; clone size: -; V gene: TRBV6-1; CDR3 DNA: TGTGCCAGCAGTGATGTGGGGGCCTACGAGCAGTACTTC; CDR3 protein: CASSDVGAYEQYF
D gene: -; J gene: TRBJ2-1; clone size: many; V gene: TRBV5-1; CDR3 DNA: TGCGCCAGCAGCTTGGTAGCGGACACCTACAATGAGCAGTTCTTC; CDR3 protein: CASSLVADTYNEQFF
D gene: -; J gene: TRBJ1-2; clone size: -; V gene: TRBV12-3/TRBV12-4; CDR3 DNA: TGTGCCAGCAGTTTAGCATCGGGTCGGCATGGCTACACCTTC; CDR3 protein: CASSLASGRHGYTF
D gene: TRBD1; J gene: TRBJ1-1; clone size: -; V gene: TRBV7-6; CDR3 DNA: TGTGCCAGCAGCTTGGGCACCGGGACAGCGAACACTGAAGCTTTCTTT; CDR3 protein: CASSLGTGTANTEAFF
D gene: -; J gene: TRBJ1-4; clone size: -; V gene: TRBV15; CDR3 DNA: TGTGCCACCAGCAGGGCAGATAATGAAAAACTGTTTTTT; CDR3 protein: CATSRADNEKLFF
D gene: -; J gene: TRBJ2-3; clone size: few; V gene: TRBV3-1; CDR3 DNA: TGTGCCAGCAGCCAGGTCCCATCAGATACGCAGTATTTT; CDR3 protein: CASSQVPSDTQYF
D gene: -; J gene: TRBJ2-7; clone size: -; V gene: TRBV4-1; CDR3 DNA: TGCGCCAGCAGCCAACCGGGACAACTGAGCTCCTACGAGCAGTACTTC; CDR3 protein: CASSQPGQLSSYEQYF
D gene: -; J gene: TRBJ2-1; clone size: many; V gene: TRBV29-1; CDR3 DNA: TGCAGCGCCGAACGCCGCTCCACCCTGGATGAGCAGTTCTTC; CDR3 protein: CSAERRSTLDEQFF
D gene: TRBD1; J gene: TRBJ2-3; clone size: -; V gene: TRBV12-3/TRBV12-4; CDR3 DNA: TGTGCCAGCAGTTTCGGGACAGGAGTAACGCAGTATTTT; CDR3 protein: CASSFGTGVTQYF
D gene: -; J gene: TRBJ1-1; clone size: few; V gene: TRBV4-1; CDR3 DNA: TGCGCCAGCAGCCAAGGACGGACACCGACGAACACTGAAGCTTTCTTT; CDR3 protein: CASSQGRTPTNTEAFF
D gene: TRBD2; J gene: TRBJ2-1; clone size: many; V gene: TRBV11-2; CDR3 DNA: TGTGCCAGCAGAATACTAGCGGGGAGACACAATGAGCAGTTCTTC; CDR3 protein: CASRILAGRHNEQFF
D gene: -; J gene: TRBJ2-1; clone size: few; V gene: TRBV7-8; CDR3 DNA: TGTGCCAGCAGCTTAACTCCCAGCGGTTGGCGGTACAATGAGCAGTTCTTC; CDR3 protein: CASSLTPSGWRYNEQFF
D gene: -; J gene: TRBJ2-1; clone size: few; V gene: TRBV30; CDR3 DNA: TGTGCCTGGAGTGTACGGGGCGGGACTTACAATGAGCAGTTCTTC; CDR3 protein: CAWSVRGGTYNEQFF
D gene: -; J gene: TRBJ2-1; clone size: few; V gene: TRBV20-1; CDR3 DNA: TGCAGTGCTAGTCACGGGAACAATGAGCAGTTCTTC; CDR3 protein: CSASHGNNEQFF